The clone carrying this T cell receptor (beta chain) ranks as medium-sized. The target antigen is unknown. These data are taken from a study of metastatic and nonmetastatic thyroid tumors. Study-wide context: The study looked at repertoires side by side in blood and in tumor or nodule tissue from malignant and benign thyroid patients. Overall study findings and caveats: In both blood and tumor samples, TCR beta diversity was reported significantly higher for malignant than benign nodules.

As originally analysed: Between-group CDR3 differences, defined by clinicopathological status, yielded a distant-metastasis classifier for papillary thyroid cancer. MiXCR re-clonotyped the PCR reads for TCRdb. The V and J calls were not made by the authors but by TCRdb's processing. The sample includes 5,500 to 7,000 clones, 3% to 3.5% of them seen just once. The CDR3 is 12 amino acids. V was cut by 6 bases and J by 6 bases, with 12 bases left in between. Germline V CDR1 and CDR2: MNHNS, SASEGT. Prior to thyroid surgery, none of the patients had received any treatment. This receptor was identified in a female donor with papillary thyroid cancer or a benign thyroid nodule (not recorded which). Some clones in this sample may be carry-over from other donors' samples. The chain uses TRBV6-1 and TRBJ2-7; TRBD2 might be the D (5 bases). The sequencing input was tumor tissue. The CDR3 DNA reads TGTGCCAGCAGCACTAGGGTTGGCGAGCAGTACTTC. Residues: CASSTRVGEQYF.